These 32 T cell receptor beta chains share one sample of origin, sequenced in a study of blood T cell repertoires in COVID-19. The protocol was immunoSEQ multiplex PCR, while the TCRdb copy is restricted to in-frame clones and leaves out a portion. The table has roughly 430,000 clones, approximately 90% seen once. Sequenced: PBMCs or T cells enriched from blood (not recorded which). These receptors originate from a young woman who had been exposed to COVID-19.

The CDR3, as DNA: TGTGCCACCAGCAGAAAAGTTGGGAGGTTGTCAAATTCACCCCTCCACTTT. Its protein product is CATSRKVGRLSNSPLHF. V is TRBV15 and J is TRBJ1-6, with unresolved D. Looked up from germline, CDR1 is LNHNV and CDR2 is YYDKDF (reference sequence). This CDR3 is 17 amino acids long. The V end was cut by 2 bases, the J end by 7 bases, with 18 bases between.

The genes are TRBV14 and TRBJ2-1; no firm D call. Germline values: CDR1 SGHDN, CDR2 FVKESK. CDR3 length: 12 amino acids. V was pared by 4 bases and J by 3 bases, with 4 bases between. In nucleotides, the CDR3 is TGTGCCAGCAGCCTCTACTACAATGAGCAGTTCTTC. This encodes CASSLYYNEQFF.

This chain connects TRBV7-9 to TRBJ2-7; 8 bases align to TRBD1. CDR3 length: 14 amino acids. Looked up from germline, CDR1 is SEHNR and CDR2 is FQNEAQ (reference sequence). V lost 1 base, J lost 5 bases, and 4 bases stayed unmatched. The CDR3 region is CASSLGTGWNEQYF. CDR3 nucleotides: TGTGCCAGCAGCTTAGGGACAGGGTGGAACGAGCAGTACTTC.

V gene TRBV28 combines with J gene TRBJ2-1, with TRBD2 matching 11 bases. The CDR3 sequence is 15 residues long. Germline V CDR1 and CDR2: MDHEN, SYDVKM. V shed 6 bases and J 4 bases; nucleotides not matched to a gene: 5. Written as DNA, the CDR3 is TGTGCCAGCAGGCTGACTAGCGGGACATACAATGAGCAGTTCTTC. Its translation is CASRLTSGTYNEQFF.

V and J are TRBV11-2 and TRBJ2-3; TRBD2 matches 11 bases. This CDR3 spans 14 amino acids. The J segment lost 6 bases and the V segment lost 5 bases, leaving 4 bases of the junction unmatched. CDR1 and CDR2 from the germline V gene are SGHAT and FQNNGV. DNA for the CDR3: TGTGCCAGCAGCCGGCGACTAGCGGGGGATACGCAGTATTTT. It codes for CASSRRLAGDTQYF.

The chain is built from TRBV5-4 and TRBJ1-6; the D gene is possibly TRBD1 (6 bases). The CDR3 consists of 17 residues. V dropped 2 bases and J dropped 10 bases, with 22 bases sitting between them. The germline V gene encodes CDR1 SGHNT and CDR2 YYREEE (reference sequence). DNA of the CDR3: TGTGCCAGCAGCTTCGGGACAACCACGGGCTTAGGCTCACCCCTCCACTTT. It encodes CASSFGTTTGLGSPLHF.

This clone was recorded a few times. The chain employs TRBV7-9 and TRBJ1-2; maybe TRBD1 (5 bases). The CDR3 extends over 15 amino acids. Deletions cut 1 base from V and 4 bases from J, with 13 bases between. Germline CDR1 SEHNR, CDR2 FQNEAQ (reference sequence). The CDR3 DNA reads as TGTGCCAGCAGCTTAGGGCAGGGCGGGAGCTATGGCTACACCTTC. Residues: CASSLGQGGSYGYTF.

This chain uses TRBV3-1 (or the pseudogene TRBV3-2) with TRBJ1-5; D remains unclear. Germline V gives CDR1 LGHDT, CDR2 YNNKEL (reference sequence). The V gene lost 1 base and the J gene lost 3 bases, with 10 bases spanning the gap. The CDR3 length is 15 residues. CDR3 region: CASSQVYTINQPQHF. The CDR3 DNA reads TGTGCCAGCAGCCAAGTTTACACTATCAATCAGCCCCAGCATTTT.

This sequence joins TRBV6-5 and TRBJ1-2; a possible D gene is TRBD1 (6 bases). Germline-derived CDR1 and CDR2 are MNHEY and SVGAGI. The V end lost 6 bases, the J end lost 2 bases, and 13 bases lay between the germline ends. The CDR3 is 14 amino acids. CDR3 bases: TGTGCCAGCAGGCGTGGGCAGGGGAACTATGGCTACACCTTC. Translation: CASRRGQGNYGYTF.

V gene TRBV13 combines with J gene TRBJ2-3; D is possibly TRBD2 (6 bases). The V and J ends lost 5 bases and 6 bases respectively, with 12 bases between them. Germline-derived CDR1 and CDR2 are PRHDT and FYEKMQ (reference sequence). This CDR3 contains 13 residues. CDR3 in DNA: TGTGCCAGCAGCCCCGGTGGGGGGGATACGCAGTATTTT. Its translation: CASSPGGGDTQYF.

The J gene is TRBJ1-4, the V gene TRBV5-1; 7 bases are shared with TRBD1. The germline V gene has CDR1 SGHRS and CDR2 YFSETQ. This CDR3 contains 14 residues. The V segment lost 5 bases and the J segment 5 bases; nucleotides outside the gene matches: 6. CDR3 sequence: CASSRTGANEKLFF. Here the CDR3 DNA reads TGCGCCAGCAGTCGAACAGGGGCGAATGAAAAACTGTTTTTT.

The V call is TRBV2, the J call TRBJ2-5, with D perhaps matching TRBD2 (6 bases). The CDR3 length is 13 residues. Trimming took 9 bases from V and 4 from J, leaving 15 bases between them. Germline CDR1 is SNHLY and CDR2 is FYNNEI. The CDR3 DNA reads TGTGCCAGATCAACAATCGGGGGAGAGACCCAGTACTTC. It encodes CARSTIGGETQYF.

The chain uses TRBV5-1 and TRBJ2-2; 10 nucleotides agree with TRBD1. This CDR3 comprises 16 residues. J lost 3 bases, V lost 4 bases, and 6 bases had no gene match. Per the germline V gene, CDR1 is SGHRS and CDR2 is YFSETQ. The CDR3 DNA sequence: TGCGCCAGCAGCCGACAGGGGGCGATCGACACCGGGGAGCTGTTTTTT. Translating it yields CASSRQGAIDTGELFF. Supplemented by reference TRBV5-1 and TRBJ2-2, the full variable domain reads KAGVTQTPRYLIKTRGQQVTLSCSPISGHRSVSWYQQTPGQGLQFLFEYFSETQRNKGNFPGRFSGRQFSNSRSEMNVSTLELGDSALYLCASSRQGAIDTGELFFGEGSRLTVL.

The chain joins TRBV9 to TRBJ2-1, with 10 bases that match TRBD2. CDR1 is SGDLS, CDR2 YYNGEE, per germline. Germline trimming cut 0 bases from V and 5 bases from J; bases unmatched to any gene: 11. There are 18 residues in the CDR3. In nucleotides, the CDR3 is TGTGCCAGCAGCGTAGTGGGTTCTGTTGGACTAGCGGACAATGAGCAGTTCTTC. It translates to CASSVVGSVGLADNEQFF.

The chain carries TRBV19 and TRBJ1-2; weak D call: TRBD1 (6 bases). Germline V CDR1 and CDR2: LNHDA, SQIVND (reference sequence). CDR3 length equals 14 residues. Trimming took off 4 bases at V and 5 bases at J, with 14 bases between the two ends. The CDR3 DNA is TGTGCCAGTAGTACTCCGGGACACATTTATGGCTACACCTTC. It is translated as CASSTPGHIYGYTF.

The J gene is TRBJ1-6, the V gene TRBV28; TRBD1 aligns across 7 bases. CDR3 length: 16 amino acids. CDR1 and CDR2 (germline): MDHEN, SYDVKM. The trim removed 1 base at V and 8 bases at J, leaving 8 bases unmatched. For the CDR3, the DNA is TGTGCCAGCAGTTTATTAGGGCGACAGGGACATTCACCCCTCCACTTT. Translating gives CASSLLGRQGHSPLHF.

V is TRBV6-5 and J is TRBJ2-7; D not certain. Germline-derived CDR1 and CDR2 are MNHEY and SVGAGI. CDR3 length: 15 residues. With 2 bases removed from V and 4 bases from J, the gap between germline ends came to 15 bases. CDR3 loop: CASSYKQERLYEQYF. Written as DNA, the CDR3 is TGTGCCAGCAGTTACAAGCAGGAACGCCTTTACGAGCAGTACTTC.

The chain couples TRBV18 to TRBJ2-5; tentatively, D is TRBD1 (5 bases). CDR1 KGHSH and CDR2 LQKENI come from the germline V gene. V dropped 1 base and J dropped 2 bases, with 14 bases sitting between them. This CDR3 has 16 amino acids. The chain's CDR3 is CASSPLNRQYQETQYF. Here the CDR3 DNA reads TGTGCCAGCTCACCACTTAACCGACAGTATCAAGAGACCCAGTACTTC.

This chain joins TRBV7-7 and TRBJ2-5, with 8 bases lining up with TRBD1. The CDR3 runs 14 residues. Germline CDR1 is SSHAT and CDR2 is FNYEAQ (reference sequence). The trim removed 2 bases at V and 5 bases at J, leaving 4 bases unmatched. DNA for the CDR3: TGTGCCAGCAGCTTAACAGGGGGATTTGAGACCCAGTACTTC. Its translation: CASSLTGGFETQYF.

The chain couples TRBV27 to TRBJ1-4; possible D gene TRBD1, 5 bases. The CDR3 is made up of 13 amino acids. Trimming cost V 3 bases and J 7 bases, with 9 bases left between them. The V gene's germline CDR1 is MNHEY and CDR2 SMNVEV (reference sequence). The CDR3 protein is CASSLGLFEKLFF. The CDR3 coding sequence is TGTGCCAGCAGTTTGGGGCTTTTTGAAAAACTGTTTTTT.

V and J are TRBV18 and TRBJ2-1; weak D call: TRBD2 (5 bases). The CDR3 is 16 residues long. Germline CDR1 and CDR2: KGHSH and LQKENI. V dropped 8 bases and J dropped 9 bases, with 26 bases sitting between them. The CDR3 reads CASHLRLKPSGGEQFF. In DNA, the CDR3 is TGTGCCAGCCACCTACGACTCAAACCCAGCGGTGGTGAGCAGTTCTTC.

The chain recombines TRBV23-1 with TRBJ1-5; 12 nucleotides match TRBD1. TRBV23-1 is given ORF status, its function remaining uncertain. The CDR3 has 20 residues. The V segment lost 4 bases and the J segment 0 bases; nucleotides outside the gene matches: 13. CDR3 nucleotide sequence: TGCGCCAGCAGTCCCATTTCGGGGACAGGGGGCCCTGATAGCAATCAGCCCCAGCATTTT. Translated, it gives CASSPISGTGGPDSNQPQHF.

The chain recombines TRBV7-2 with TRBJ2-7; 9 nucleotides match TRBD1. The V gene end was trimmed by 1 base and the J gene end by 4 bases; junction bases not matched to a gene: 5. Per germline, CDR1 SGHTA and CDR2 FQGNSA. The CDR3 consists of 15 residues. CDR3 region: CASSLGGQGRYEQYF. As DNA, the CDR3 is TGTGCCAGCAGCTTAGGGGGACAGGGACGGTACGAGCAGTACTTC.

The V and J genes are TRBV6-4 and TRBJ1-5; 9 bases align to TRBD1. Trimming at V came to 0 bases and at J to 7 bases, leaving 4 bases not matched to a gene. The germline CDR1 and CDR2 sequences are MRHNA and SNTAGT. This CDR3 is built from 15 residues. The CDR3 sequence is CASSDSRDREQPQHF. CDR3 in DNA: TGTGCCAGCAGTGACTCTCGGGACAGGGAGCAGCCCCAGCATTTT.

J is TRBJ2-3 and V is TRBV27, with D hard to call. V lost 5 bases, J lost 2 bases, and 11 bases lay in between. Germline lookup yields CDR1 MNHEY and CDR2 SMNVEV (reference sequence). The CDR3 contains 14 residues. The CDR3 sequence: CASSQVLSTDTQYF. CDR3 DNA sequence: TGTGCCAGCAGTCAGGTCCTCTCCACAGATACGCAGTATTTT.

The V call is TRBV6-5, the J call TRBJ1-2, with D unresolved. V was shortened by 5 bases and J by 4 bases, with 17 bases between the two germline ends. This CDR3 comprises 15 residues. The germline CDR1 and CDR2 sequences are MNHEY and SVGAGI. The CDR3 loop reads CASSTPATGLYGYTF. Here the CDR3 DNA reads TGTGCCAGCAGTACCCCGGCCACTGGGCTCTATGGCTACACCTTC.

The chain joins TRBV28 to TRBJ1-2, with a weak D call TRBD1 (6 bases). Trimming took 6 bases from V and 5 from J, leaving 13 bases between them. CDR1 and CDR2 from the germline V gene are MDHEN and SYDVKM. The CDR3 extends over 13 amino acids. The CDR3 DNA sequence: TGTGCCAGCAGGATCAGGGGAGAGTATGGCTACACCTTC. Amino acid sequence: CASRIRGEYGYTF.

V and J are TRBV7-2 and TRBJ2-7; 12 bases are a match to TRBD1. Germline trimming cut 3 bases from V and 11 bases from J; bases unmatched to any gene: 8. This CDR3 is built from 14 residues. From germline, CDR1 is SGHTA and CDR2 FQGNSA. This CDR3 reads CASSFPGTGGQEYF. The CDR3 nucleotides are TGTGCCAGCAGCTTCCCCGGGACAGGGGGCCAGGAGTACTTC. The entire variable domain, with the rest obtained from reference TRBV7-2 and TRBJ2-7, is as follows: GAGVSQSPSNKVTEKGKDVELRCDPISGHTALYWYRQSLGQGLEFLIYFQGNSAPDKSGLPSDRFSAERTGGSVSTLTIQRTQQEDSAVYLCASSFPGTGGQEYFGPGTRLTVT.

In this sample, this clone turned up a few times. The chain is built from TRBV6-5 and TRBJ1-4, with 8 bases matching TRBD1. J gave up 4 bases and V 6 bases, and 4 bases lay outside the gene matches. The CDR3 runs to 14 residues. Germline V gene sequence: CDR1 MNHEY, CDR2 SVGAGI. For the CDR3, the DNA is TGTGCCAGCAGAAAGACAGGGGATAATGAAAAACTGTTTTTT. Amino acids: CASRKTGDNEKLFF.

To note about this clone: The sample has other DNA sequences that encode this CDR3 too. The chain combines TRBV20-1 with TRBJ2-7; no clear D. From germline, CDR1 is DFQATT and CDR2 SNEGSKA (reference sequence). Trimming took off 1 base at V and 4 bases at J, with 5 bases between the two ends. This CDR3 is built from 11 residues. CDR3 sequence reads: CSARGPYEQYF. The CDR3 bases are TGCAGTGCTAGAGGTCCTTACGAGCAGTACTTC.

J is TRBJ1-2 and V is TRBV24-1; D perhaps matches TRBD1 (6 bases). V was shortened by 3 bases and J by 3 bases, with 13 bases between the two germline ends. The CDR3 totals 15 residues. Germline V CDR1 and CDR2: KGHDR, SFDVKD. CDR3 DNA sequence: TGTGCCACCAGTGATGGGGGGGGCAATTACTATGGCTACACCTTC. Its protein is CATSDGGGNYYGYTF.

The V gene is TRBV7-6, the J gene TRBJ1-1; 8 bases map to TRBD1. The CDR3 is 15 amino acids. Germline values: CDR1 SGHVS, CDR2 FNYEAQ. V trimming: 7 bases; J trimming: 2 bases; junction bases outside the gene matches: 9. The CDR3, as DNA: TGTGCCAGCACCATTTCCGGGACAGGAAACACTGAAGCTTTCTTT. Translating it yields CASTISGTGNTEAFF.